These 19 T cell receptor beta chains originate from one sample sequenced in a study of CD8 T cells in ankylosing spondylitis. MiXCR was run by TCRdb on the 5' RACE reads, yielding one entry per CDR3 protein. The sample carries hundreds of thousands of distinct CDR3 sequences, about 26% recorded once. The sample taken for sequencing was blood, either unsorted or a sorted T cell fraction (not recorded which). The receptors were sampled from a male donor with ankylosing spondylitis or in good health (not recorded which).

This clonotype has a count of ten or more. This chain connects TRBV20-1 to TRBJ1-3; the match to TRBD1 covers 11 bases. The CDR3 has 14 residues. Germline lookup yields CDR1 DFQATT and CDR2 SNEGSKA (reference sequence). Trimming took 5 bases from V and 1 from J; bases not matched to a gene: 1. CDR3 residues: CSAGTGGSGNTIYF. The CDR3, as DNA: TGCAGTGCTGGGACAGGGGGTTCTGGAAACACCATATATTTT.

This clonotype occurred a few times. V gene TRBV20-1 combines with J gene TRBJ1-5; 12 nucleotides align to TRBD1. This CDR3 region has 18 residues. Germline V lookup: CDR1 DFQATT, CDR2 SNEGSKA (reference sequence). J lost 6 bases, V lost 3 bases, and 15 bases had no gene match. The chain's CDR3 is CSARSAPGQGAAGQPQHF. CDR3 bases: TGCAGTGCTAGGTCCGCACCGGGACAGGGGGCGGCAGGTCAGCCCCAGCATTTT.

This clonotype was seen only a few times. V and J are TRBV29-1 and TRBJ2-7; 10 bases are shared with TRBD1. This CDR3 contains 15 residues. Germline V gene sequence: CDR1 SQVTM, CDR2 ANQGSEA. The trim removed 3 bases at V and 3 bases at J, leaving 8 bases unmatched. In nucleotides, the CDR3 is TGCAGCGTTGATCCCGGACAGGGGGGCGTCTACGAGCAGTACTTC. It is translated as CSVDPGQGGVYEQYF.

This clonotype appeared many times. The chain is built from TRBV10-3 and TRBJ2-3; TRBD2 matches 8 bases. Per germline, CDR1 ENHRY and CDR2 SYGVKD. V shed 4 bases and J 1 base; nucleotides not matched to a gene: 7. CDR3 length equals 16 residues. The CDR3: CAISGFSGKGTDTQYF. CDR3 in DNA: TGTGCCATCAGTGGGTTTAGCGGGAAGGGCACAGATACGCAGTATTTT.

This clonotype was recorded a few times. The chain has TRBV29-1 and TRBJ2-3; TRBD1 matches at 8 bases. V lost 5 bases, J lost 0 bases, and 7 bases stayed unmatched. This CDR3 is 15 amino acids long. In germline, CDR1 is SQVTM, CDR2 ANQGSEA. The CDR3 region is CSVSLGQDSTDTQYF. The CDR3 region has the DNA TGCAGCGTTTCGTTGGGACAGGATAGCACAGATACGCAGTATTTT.

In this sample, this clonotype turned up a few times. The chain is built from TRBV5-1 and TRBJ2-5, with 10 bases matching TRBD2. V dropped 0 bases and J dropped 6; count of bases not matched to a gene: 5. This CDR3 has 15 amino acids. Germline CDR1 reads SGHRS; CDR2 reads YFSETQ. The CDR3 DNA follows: TGCGCCAGCAGCTTGGAGGCTAGCGGGAGAAAGACCCAGTACTTC. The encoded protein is CASSLEASGRKTQYF.

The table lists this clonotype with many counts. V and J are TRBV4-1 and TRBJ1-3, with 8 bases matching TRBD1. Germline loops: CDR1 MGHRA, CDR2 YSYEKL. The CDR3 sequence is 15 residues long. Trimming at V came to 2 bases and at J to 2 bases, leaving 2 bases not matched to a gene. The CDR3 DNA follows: TGCGCCAGCAGCCAATCGGACAGGGCTGGAAACACCATATATTTT. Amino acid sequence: CASSQSDRAGNTIYF.

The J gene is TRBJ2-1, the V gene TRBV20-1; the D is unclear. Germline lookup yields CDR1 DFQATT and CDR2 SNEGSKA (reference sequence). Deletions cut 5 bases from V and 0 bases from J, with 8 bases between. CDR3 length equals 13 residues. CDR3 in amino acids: CSADKSSYNEQFF. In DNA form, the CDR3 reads TGCAGTGCTGACAAGTCCTCCTACAATGAGCAGTTCTTC.

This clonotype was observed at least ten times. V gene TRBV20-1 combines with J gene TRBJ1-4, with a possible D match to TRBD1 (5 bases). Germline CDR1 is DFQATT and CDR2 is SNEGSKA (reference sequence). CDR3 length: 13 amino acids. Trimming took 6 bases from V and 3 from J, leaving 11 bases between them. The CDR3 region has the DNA TGCAGTGCCGCGACAGCCCCTAATGAAAAACTGTTTTTT. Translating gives CSAATAPNEKLFF.

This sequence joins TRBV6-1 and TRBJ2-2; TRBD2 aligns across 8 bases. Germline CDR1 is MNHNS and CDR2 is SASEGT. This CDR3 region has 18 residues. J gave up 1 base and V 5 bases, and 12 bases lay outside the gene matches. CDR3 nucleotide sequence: TGTGCCAGCAGTACCCAAATCCCGGGACTAGTGAACACCGGGGAGCTGTTTTTT. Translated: CASSTQIPGLVNTGELFF.

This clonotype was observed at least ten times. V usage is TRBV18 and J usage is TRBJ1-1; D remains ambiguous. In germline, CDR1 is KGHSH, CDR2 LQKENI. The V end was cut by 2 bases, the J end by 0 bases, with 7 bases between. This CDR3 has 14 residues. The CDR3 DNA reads TGTGCCAGCTCACCAGGGGTTGTGAACACTGAAGCTTTCTTT. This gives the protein CASSPGVVNTEAFF.

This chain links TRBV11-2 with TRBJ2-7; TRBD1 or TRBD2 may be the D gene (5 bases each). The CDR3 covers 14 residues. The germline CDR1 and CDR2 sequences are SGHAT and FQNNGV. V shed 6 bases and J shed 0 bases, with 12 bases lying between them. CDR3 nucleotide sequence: TGTGCCAGCAGTCTTGCCGGGACCTCCTACGAGCAGTACTTC. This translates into CASSLAGTSYEQYF.

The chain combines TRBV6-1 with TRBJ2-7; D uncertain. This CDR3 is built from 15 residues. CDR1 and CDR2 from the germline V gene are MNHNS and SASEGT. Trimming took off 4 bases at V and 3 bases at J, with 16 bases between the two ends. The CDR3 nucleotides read TGTGCCAGCAGTGCCCCATCGAAGGTTATCTACGAGCAGTACTTC. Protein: CASSAPSKVIYEQYF.

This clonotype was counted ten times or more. CDR3 nucleotides: TGTGCCAGCACCAGATTGTCCCGGGACCGAACGAACACCGGGGAGCTGTTTTTT. The encoded protein is CASTRLSRDRTNTGELFF. The V and J genes are TRBV21-1 and TRBJ2-2; TRBD1, the table's D call, was not compared with the DNA. TRBV21-1 is a recognized pseudogene. The CDR3 loop spans 18 amino acids.

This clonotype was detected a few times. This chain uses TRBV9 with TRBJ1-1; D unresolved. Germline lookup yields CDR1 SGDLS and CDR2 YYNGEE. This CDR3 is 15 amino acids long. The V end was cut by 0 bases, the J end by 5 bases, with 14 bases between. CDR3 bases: TGTGCCAGCAGCGTAGGTCCGGGGATAGGTACTGAAGCTTTCTTT. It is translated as CASSVGPGIGTEAFF.

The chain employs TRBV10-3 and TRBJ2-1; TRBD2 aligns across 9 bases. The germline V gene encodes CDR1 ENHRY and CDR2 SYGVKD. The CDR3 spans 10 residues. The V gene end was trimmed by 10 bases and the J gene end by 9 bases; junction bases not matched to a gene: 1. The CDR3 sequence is CATSGTEQFF. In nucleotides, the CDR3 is TGTGCCACTAGCGGGACTGAGCAGTTCTTC.

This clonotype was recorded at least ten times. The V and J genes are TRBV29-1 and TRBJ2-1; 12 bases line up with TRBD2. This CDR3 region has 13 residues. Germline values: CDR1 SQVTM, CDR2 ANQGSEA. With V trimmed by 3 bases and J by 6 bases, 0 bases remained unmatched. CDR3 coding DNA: TGCAGCGTTGAGGGACTAGCGGGCAATGAGCAGTTCTTC. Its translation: CSVEGLAGNEQFF.

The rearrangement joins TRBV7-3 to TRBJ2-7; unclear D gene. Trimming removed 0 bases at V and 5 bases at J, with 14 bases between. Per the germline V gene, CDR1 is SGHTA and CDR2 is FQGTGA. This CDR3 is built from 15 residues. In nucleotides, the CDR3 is TGTGCCAGCAGCTTAACCCCTAACGGAAGAAACGAGCAGTACTTC. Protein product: CASSLTPNGRNEQYF. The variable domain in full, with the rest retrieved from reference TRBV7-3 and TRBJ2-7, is GAGVSQTPSNKVTEKGKYVELRCDPISGHTALYWYRQSLGQGPEFLIYFQGTGAADDSGLPNDRFFAVRPEGSVSTLKIQRTERGDSAVYLCASSLTPNGRNEQYFGPGTRLTVT.

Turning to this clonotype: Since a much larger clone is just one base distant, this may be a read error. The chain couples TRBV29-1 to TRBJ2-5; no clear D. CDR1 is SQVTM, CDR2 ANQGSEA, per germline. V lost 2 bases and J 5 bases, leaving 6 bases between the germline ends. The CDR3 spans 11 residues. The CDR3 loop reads CSVENGETQYF. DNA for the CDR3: TGCAGCGTTGAAAACGGGGAGACCCAGTACTTC.